A single sample is the source of the 22 T cell receptor beta chains below, sequenced in a study of cytomegalovirus exposure and HLA in healthy donors. The PCR contained 60 Vbeta and 13 Jbeta primers. The protocol was immunoSEQ multiplex PCR, while the TCRdb copy is restricted to in-frame clones and leaves out a portion. The sample contains 240,000 or so clones, over 70% of which appear only once. The source material was PBMCs. The receptors originated from a woman between 55 and 75 years old in good health and CMV-seropositive.

This sequence joins TRBV5-1 and TRBJ2-4, with TRBD1 as a possible D gene (6 bases). V lost 0 bases to trimming and J lost 1 base, with 11 bases between them. CDR1 SGHRS and CDR2 YFSETQ come from the germline V gene. This CDR3 is 16 amino acids long. The CDR3 region has the DNA TGCGCCAGCAGCTTGGCCCCACAGGGTGCCAAAAACATTCAGTACTTC. Translating it yields CASSLAPQGAKNIQYF.

A remark on this clone: Other DNA sequences of this sample code for an identical CDR3. The J gene is TRBJ2-5, the V gene TRBV28; no reliable D call. The germline V and J ends were trimmed by 10 bases and 5 bases, with 8 bases remaining between them. CDR1 and CDR2 from the germline V gene are MDHEN and SYDVKM. This CDR3 has 10 residues. CDR3 sequence reads: CATKEETQYF. For the CDR3, the DNA is TGTGCCACCAAAGAGGAGACCCAGTACTTC.

The J gene is TRBJ2-3, the V gene TRBV4-1; a possible D gene is TRBD1 (6 bases). The ends were cut back, 4 bases at V and 5 bases at J, with 19 bases in the middle. Germline assignment: CDR1 MGHRA and CDR2 YSYEKL. This CDR3 is built from 16 residues. CDR3 nucleotide sequence: TGCGCCAGCAGCCGAGACATACAGGGAATGGGAGATACGCAGTATTTT. Amino acids: CASSRDIQGMGDTQYF.

This clone showed up just once. Here the CDR3 reads CASSQFGGQESYSNYGYTF. CDR3 DNA sequence: TGCGCCAGCAGTCAATTCGGGGGACAGGAGTCTTACTCTAACTATGGCTACACCTTC. The V gene is TRBV23-1, the J gene TRBJ1-2; the match to TRBD1 covers 8 bases. TRBV23-1 has ORF status, its function being uncertain. The CDR3 is 19 amino acids. Trimming at V came to 1 base and at J to 0 bases, leaving 13 bases not matched to a gene.

The gene calls are TRBV9 and TRBJ2-6; D unresolved. CDR3 length: 16 amino acids. Trimming left V 4 bases short and J 2 bases short, with 13 bases between. Germline CDR1 is SGDLS and CDR2 is YYNGEE. CDR3 amino acids: CASSPNPSPGANVLTF. As DNA, the CDR3 is TGTGCCAGCAGCCCAAACCCCAGTCCTGGGGCCAACGTCCTGACTTTC.

This clone was seen a handful of times. V is TRBV5-1 and J is TRBJ1-1; D is ambiguous. The length of the CDR3 is 14 residues. Germline lookup yields CDR1 SGHRS and CDR2 YFSETQ. Trimming left V 2 bases short and J 0 bases short, with 8 bases between. CDR3: CASSLGGMNTEAFF. CDR3 nucleotides: TGCGCCAGCAGCTTAGGCGGCATGAACACTGAAGCTTTCTTT.

This clone was picked up a small number of times. The chain has TRBV27 and TRBJ2-5, with D unclear. Trimming took 4 bases from V and 5 from J, leaving 11 bases between them. CDR1 and CDR2 (germline): MNHEY, SMNVEV (reference sequence). This CDR3 contains 13 residues. CDR3 in DNA: TGTGCCAGCAGTTCCCTAACGGGTGAGACCCAGTACTTC. Protein: CASSSLTGETQYF.

This clone came up once. The V call is TRBV18, the J call TRBJ2-7, with D uncertain. This CDR3 is 12 amino acids long. Looked up from germline, CDR1 is KGHSH and CDR2 is LQKENI. Trimming took off 3 bases at V and 11 bases at J, with 14 bases between the two ends. CDR3 in DNA: TGTGCCAGCTCACCCCTTGGTGAGCAGGAGTACTTC. Translated, it gives CASSPLGEQEYF.

This clone was counted a few times. V usage is TRBV9 and J usage is TRBJ1-4; perhaps TRBD1 as D (5 bases). V was clipped by 0 bases and J by 8 bases, with 20 bases between them. Germline CDR1 is SGDLS and CDR2 is YYNGEE. This CDR3 has 17 residues. CDR3 protein: CASSVGDTRQGGEKLFF. DNA of the CDR3: TGTGCCAGCAGCGTAGGTGATACCCGTCAGGGAGGCGAAAAACTGTTTTTT.

The genes are TRBV7-7 and TRBJ1-5; D not resolved. V lost 6 bases and J lost 3, with 21 bases in between. Germline loops: CDR1 SSHAT, CDR2 FNYEAQ (reference sequence). The length of the CDR3 is 17 residues. The DNA for the CDR3 is TGTGCCAGCAGTCGATCGACCAGGCAGGCCTACAATCAGCCCCAGCATTTT. Residues: CASSRSTRQAYNQPQHF. Complete variable domain (other parts from reference TRBV7-7 and TRBJ1-5): GAGVSQSPRYKVTKRGQDVTLRCDPISSHATLYWYQQALGQGPEFLTYFNYEAQPDKSGLPSDRFSAERPEGSISTLTIQRTEQRDSAMYRCASSRSTRQAYNQPQHFGDGTRLSIL.

The rearrangement uses TRBV4-1 and TRBJ2-1; maybe TRBD2 (7 bases). Trimming took off 0 bases at V and 6 bases at J, with 15 bases between the two ends. The CDR3 consists of 16 residues. Germline values: CDR1 MGHRA, CDR2 YSYEKL. CDR3 nucleotides: TGCGCCAGCAGCCAAGAAGGGGGGGGCCGCATCAATGAGCAGTTCTTC. It yields the protein CASSQEGGGRINEQFF.

This rearrangement joins TRBV11-2 to TRBJ2-7; the match to TRBD2 covers 12 bases. This CDR3 comprises 15 residues. Germline loops: CDR1 SGHAT, CDR2 FQNNGV. V lost 7 bases to trimming and J lost 1 base; unmatched junction nucleotides: 5. This chain's CDR3 is CASNPTSGSSYEQYF. DNA of the CDR3: TGTGCCAGCAATCCGACTAGCGGGAGTTCCTACGAGCAGTACTTC.

V and J are TRBV5-6 and TRBJ2-1; TRBD1 agrees at 9 bases. CDR3 length: 15 residues. The ends lost 2 bases at V and 8 bases at J; junction bases unmatched: 8. The V gene's germline CDR1 is SGHDT and CDR2 YYEEEE. The CDR3 loop is CASSFTGGASDEQFF. The CDR3 region has the DNA TGTGCCAGCAGCTTTACAGGGGGCGCGTCGGATGAGCAGTTCTTC.

This clone was detected only a few times. V and J are TRBV27 and TRBJ1-6, with TRBD1 matching 7 bases. With 4 bases clipped from V and 7 bases from J, the junction kept 4 bases outside the gene matches. Per the germline V gene, CDR1 is MNHEY and CDR2 is SMNVEV (reference sequence). The CDR3 contains 14 residues. CDR3 residues: CASSYPDRNSPLHF. CDR3 sequence (DNA): TGTGCCAGCAGTTATCCGGACAGGAATTCACCCCTCCACTTT.

V and J are TRBV5-1 and TRBJ2-3; D remains ambiguous. V was shortened by 4 bases and J by 6 bases, with 15 bases between the two germline ends. The CDR3 totals 14 residues. CDR1 is SGHRS, CDR2 YFSETQ, per germline. CDR3 nucleotide sequence: TGCGCCAGCAGCATGACATTAACGGCGGATACGCAGTATTTT. As protein: CASSMTLTADTQYF. Drawing the rest from reference TRBV5-1 and TRBJ2-3, the complete variable domain is KAGVTQTPRYLIKTRGQQVTLSCSPISGHRSVSWYQQTPGQGLQFLFEYFSETQRNKGNFPGRFSGRQFSNSRSEMNVSTLELGDSALYLCASSMTLTADTQYFGPGTRLTVL.

The V gene is TRBV6-1, the J gene TRBJ2-7, with 8 bases lining up with TRBD1. The CDR3 is 14 amino acids. Germline V gives CDR1 MNHNS, CDR2 SASEGT. With 4 bases clipped from V and 2 bases from J, the junction kept 4 bases outside the gene matches. Written as DNA, the CDR3 is TGTGCCAGCAGTGGTCTGGGACAGGCCTACGAGCAGTACTTC. Protein sequence: CASSGLGQAYEQYF.

V and J are TRBV5-1 and TRBJ2-1, with no clear D. This CDR3 has 12 amino acids. V lost 4 bases, J lost 6 bases, and 8 bases lay in between. Germline loops: CDR1 SGHRS, CDR2 YFSETQ. CDR3 in DNA: TGCGCCAGCAGCAACCCCGGCAATGAGCAGTTCTTC. This sequence encodes CASSNPGNEQFF.

This rearrangement joins TRBV5-1 to TRBJ1-4; the D is unclear. The CDR3 consists of 14 residues. Germline V gives CDR1 SGHRS, CDR2 YFSETQ. V was cut by 1 base and J by 4 bases, with 8 bases left in between. CDR3 protein: CASSLLGYNEKLFF. The CDR3 DNA reads as TGCGCCAGCAGCTTGCTCGGTTATAATGAAAAACTGTTTTTT.

The chain combines TRBV6-5 with TRBJ2-7, with D maybe TRBD1 (5 bases). Germline V gives CDR1 MNHEY, CDR2 SVGAGI. CDR3 length equals 14 residues. V was shortened by 0 bases and J by 0 bases, with 6 bases between the two germline ends. The CDR3 bases are TGTGCCAGCAGTTACTCTGGGGCCTCCTACGAGCAGTACTTC. It yields the protein CASSYSGASYEQYF.

V and J are TRBV6-1 and TRBJ2-7; 12 bases are shared with TRBD2. V lost 4 bases and J lost 4; bases outside the gene matches: 2. This CDR3 spans 14 amino acids. CDR1 is MNHNS, CDR2 SASEGT, per germline. CDR3 protein: CASSGTSGIYEQYF. The CDR3 nucleotides are TGTGCCAGCAGTGGGACTAGCGGGATTTACGAGCAGTACTTC.

The chain recombines TRBV30 with TRBJ2-7; weak D call: TRBD2 (7 bases). Germline CDR1 GTSNPN, CDR2 SVGIG (reference sequence). Between the trimmed V and J ends, which lost 5 bases and 5 bases, there was a span of 19 bases. This CDR3 contains 14 residues. In DNA form, the CDR3 reads TGTGCCTGGCAGCGCAGGGGAGGGGTGCACGAGCAGTACTTC. Translated, it gives CAWQRRGGVHEQYF.

The rearrangement joins TRBV11-1 to TRBJ1-2; a possible D gene is TRBD1 (6 bases). Germline V gene sequence: CDR1 SGHAT, CDR2 FQDESV (reference sequence). The CDR3 totals 13 residues. Trimming left V 5 bases short and J 7 bases short, with 14 bases between. The CDR3 coding sequence is TGTGCCAGCAGCATTGGGGGGGCGCGTGGCTACACCTTC. Protein product: CASSIGGARGYTF.